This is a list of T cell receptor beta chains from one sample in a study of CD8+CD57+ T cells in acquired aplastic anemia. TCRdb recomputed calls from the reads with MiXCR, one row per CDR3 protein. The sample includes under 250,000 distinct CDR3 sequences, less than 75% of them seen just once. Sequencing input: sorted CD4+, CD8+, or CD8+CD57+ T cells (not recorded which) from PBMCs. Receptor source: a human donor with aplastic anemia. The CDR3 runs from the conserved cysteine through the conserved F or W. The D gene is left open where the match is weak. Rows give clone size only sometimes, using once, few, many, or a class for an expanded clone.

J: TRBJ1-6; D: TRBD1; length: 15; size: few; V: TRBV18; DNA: TGTGCCAGCTCGGGTAGGACAGGGGATAATTCACCCCTCCACTTT; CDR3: CASSGRTGDNSPLHF
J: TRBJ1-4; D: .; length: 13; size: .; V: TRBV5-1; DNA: TGCGCCAGCAGCGAACTTCGGGGCGAAAAACTGTTTTTT; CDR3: CASSELRGEKLFF
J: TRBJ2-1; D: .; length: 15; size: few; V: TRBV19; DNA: TGTGCCAGTAGTCCATTGACAGGCGACTACAATGAGCAGTTCTTC; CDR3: CASSPLTGDYNEQFF
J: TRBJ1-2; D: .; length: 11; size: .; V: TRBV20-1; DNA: TGCAGTGCCCCCGGGGAATATGGCTACACCTTC; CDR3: CSAPGEYGYTF
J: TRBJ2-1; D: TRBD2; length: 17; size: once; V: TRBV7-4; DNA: TGTGCCAGCAGCCCCCGTAGACTAGCGGGGGGCGGTTATGAGCAGTTCTTC; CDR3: CASSPRRLAGGGYEQFF
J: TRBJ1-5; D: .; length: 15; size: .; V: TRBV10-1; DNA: TGCGCCAGCAGCTTGGGAGGGGATAGCAATCAGCCCCAGCATTTT; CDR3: CASSLGGDSNQPQHF
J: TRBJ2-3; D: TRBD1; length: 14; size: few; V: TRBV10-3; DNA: TGTGCCATCACTCAGGGGGCTGACACAGATACGCAGTATTTT; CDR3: CAITQGADTDTQYF
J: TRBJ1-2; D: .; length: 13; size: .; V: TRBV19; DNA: TGTGCCAGTAGTTCTCTCTCGACGGGTGGCTACACCTTC; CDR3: CASSSLSTGGYTF
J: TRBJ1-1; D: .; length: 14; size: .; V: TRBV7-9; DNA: TGTGCCAGCAGCTTATCGACCATGAACACTGAAGCTTTCTTT; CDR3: CASSLSTMNTEAFF
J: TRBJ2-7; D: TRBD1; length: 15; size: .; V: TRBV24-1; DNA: TGTGCCACCAGTGATGGACAGGGGTACCCCTACGAGCAGCACTTC; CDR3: CATSDGQGYPYEQHF
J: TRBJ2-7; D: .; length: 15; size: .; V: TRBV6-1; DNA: TGTGCCAGCAGTACGGGGGGCCCAAGCTCCTACGAGCAGTACTTC; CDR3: CASSTGGPSSYEQYF
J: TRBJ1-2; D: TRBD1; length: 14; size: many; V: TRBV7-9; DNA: TGTGCCAGCAGCACTCCAGGGGGCGGGTATGGCTACACCTTC; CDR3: CASSTPGGGYGYTF
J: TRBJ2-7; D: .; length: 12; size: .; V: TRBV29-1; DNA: TGCAGCGTTGGAGGGGAAACCTACGAGCAGTACTTC; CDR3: CSVGGETYEQYF
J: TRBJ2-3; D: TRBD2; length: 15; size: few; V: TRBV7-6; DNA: TGTGCCAGCAGCGGGGCGGGAGGCTCCACAGATACGCAGTATTTT; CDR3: CASSGAGGSTDTQYF
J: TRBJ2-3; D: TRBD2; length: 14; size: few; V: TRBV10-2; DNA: TGCGCCAGCAGTGTGACTAGCGCCACAGATACGCAGTATTTT; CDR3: CASSVTSATDTQYF
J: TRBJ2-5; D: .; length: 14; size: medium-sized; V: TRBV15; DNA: TGTGCCACCAGCAGAGACAGCCCACAAGAGACCCAGTACTTC; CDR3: CATSRDSPQETQYF
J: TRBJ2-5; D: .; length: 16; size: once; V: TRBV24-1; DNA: TGTGCCACCAGTGATCGACTCAAAGGGGCCCAAGAGACCCAGTACTTC; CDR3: CATSDRLKGAQETQYF
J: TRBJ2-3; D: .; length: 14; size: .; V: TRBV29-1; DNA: TGCAGCGTTAGGCGCGGGGGCAGCACAGATACGCAGTATTTT; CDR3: CSVRRGGSTDTQYF
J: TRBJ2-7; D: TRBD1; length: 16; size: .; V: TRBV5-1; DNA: TGCGCCAGCAGCTCCTGGGACAGGGACTCCCCTTACGAGCAGTACTTC; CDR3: CASSSWDRDSPYEQYF
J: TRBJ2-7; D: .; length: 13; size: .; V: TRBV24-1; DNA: TGTGCCACCAGTGATTTGGCGGGGTACGAGCAGTACTTC; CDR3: CATSDLAGYEQYF
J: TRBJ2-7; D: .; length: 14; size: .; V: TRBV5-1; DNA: TGCGCCAGCTACCAGGAGGCAGGGTCCTACGAGCAGTACTTC; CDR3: CASYQEAGSYEQYF
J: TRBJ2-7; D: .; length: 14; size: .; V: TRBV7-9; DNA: TGTGCCAGCAGCTTAGACGAAGTCACCTACGAGCAGTACTTC; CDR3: CASSLDEVTYEQYF
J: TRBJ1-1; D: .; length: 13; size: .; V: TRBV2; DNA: TGTGCCGGAGGGGGGGAGTGGAACACTGAAGCTTTCTTT; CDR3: CAGGGEWNTEAFF
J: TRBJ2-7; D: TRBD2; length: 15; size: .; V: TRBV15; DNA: TGTGCCACCAGCAGTCCGGGACTAGCGGAGTACGAGCAGTACTTC; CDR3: CATSSPGLAEYEQYF
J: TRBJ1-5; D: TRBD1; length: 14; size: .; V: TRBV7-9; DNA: TGTGCCAGCAGCTTGACGGGACAGGACCAGCCCCAGCATTTT; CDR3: CASSLTGQDQPQHF
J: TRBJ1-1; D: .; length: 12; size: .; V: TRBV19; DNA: TGTGCCAGTAAACAGGGAAACACTGAAGCTTTCTTT; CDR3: CASKQGNTEAFF
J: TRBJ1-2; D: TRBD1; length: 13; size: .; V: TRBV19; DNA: TGTGCCAGTAGGCAGGGACAGGCGTATGGCTACACCTTC; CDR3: CASRQGQAYGYTF
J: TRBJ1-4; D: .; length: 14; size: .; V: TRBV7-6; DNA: TGTGCCAGCAGCCCCGGACGGGAGAATGAAAAACTGTTTTTT; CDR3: CASSPGRENEKLFF
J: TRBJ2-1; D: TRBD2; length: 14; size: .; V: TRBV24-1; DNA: TGTGCCACCGTAGCGGGAGGGCCCTACAATGAGCAGTTCTTC; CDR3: CATVAGGPYNEQFF
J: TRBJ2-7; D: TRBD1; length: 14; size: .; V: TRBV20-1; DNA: TGCAGTGCGGCCCACGGACAGGCTAGATACGAGCAGTACTTC; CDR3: CSAAHGQARYEQYF
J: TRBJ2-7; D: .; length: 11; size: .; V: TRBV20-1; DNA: TGCAGTGCCCGGGACTTCTACGAGCAGTACTTC; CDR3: CSARDFYEQYF
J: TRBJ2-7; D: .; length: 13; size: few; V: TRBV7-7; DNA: TGTGCTAGCAGCTTAGAACAGTCCTACGAGCAGTACTTC; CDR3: CASSLEQSYEQYF
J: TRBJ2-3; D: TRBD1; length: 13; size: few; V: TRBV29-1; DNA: TGCAGCGTCGACACGACAGGGACAGATACGCAGTATTTT; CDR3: CSVDTTGTDTQYF
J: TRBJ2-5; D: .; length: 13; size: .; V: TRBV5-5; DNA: TGTGCCAGCAGCTTGGGCAGGGAGGAGACCCAGTACTTC; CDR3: CASSLGREETQYF